Listed here is a single T cell receptor (beta chain). The antigen is not known. Per the germline V gene, CDR1 is LNHNV and CDR2 is YYDKDF (reference sequence). The CDR3 has 12 amino acids. The V gene lost 6 bases and the J gene lost 13 bases, with 16 bases spanning the gap. The sample belongs to a study of identical twins. Unique molecular identifiers were present on the cDNA, and a universal primer site came from template switching. TCRdb itself ran the 5' RACE reads through MiXCR, one entry per CDR3 protein. Of hundreds of thousands of distinct CDR3 sequences listed, around 8.3% are singletons. Study outcomes and limitations: In zero-insertion analyses, partial confounding could arise from invariant MAIT and iNKT cells. For cord blood, abundant beta clonotypes had fewer insertions, unlike memory repertoires, which showed none.

These same records also appear under a second study, on yellow fever vaccine responses in identical twins.

The V gene is TRBV15, the J gene TRBJ1-5; weak D call: TRBD1 (6 bases). Input material: PBMCs. The TCR sequence derives from a woman aged 18-29 years in good health. CDR3 in DNA: TGTGCCACCAGTCAGATGTCAGGGGCACAGCATTTT. Protein sequence: CATSQMSGAQHF.